This entry lists 26 T cell receptor beta chains sequenced from one sample in a study of cytotoxic CD8 clonotypes in ibrutinib-treated CLL. Measured with immunoSEQ multiplex PCR; TCRdb has only the in-frame clones, and not every one. This sample has 75,000 to 80,000 clones; around four fifths occur once, and the top ten carry about 40%. Material: PBMCs, obtained after 24 months of ibrutinib treatment. The receptor source for this set is a human donor with chronic lymphocytic leukemia.

The CDR3 region is CASSLEGGIDNEQFF. DNA for the CDR3: TGTGCCAGCAGCTTGGAGGGCGGCATAGACAATGAGCAGTTCTTC. The rearrangement uses TRBV5-4 and TRBJ2-1; the D is unclear. Germline V gene sequence: CDR1 SGHNT, CDR2 YYREEE (reference sequence). The CDR3 has 15 residues. Trimming pared 0 bases from V and 5 bases from J, leaving 12 bases between.

V gene TRBV19 combines with J gene TRBJ2-7; 10 bases map to TRBD2. Germline CDR1 reads LNHDA; CDR2 reads SQIVND (reference sequence). V shed 3 bases and J 2 bases; nucleotides not matched to a gene: 7. The CDR3 loop spans 16 amino acids. The CDR3: CASSIPIAGGTYEQYF. CDR3 coding DNA: TGTGCCAGTAGTATTCCGATAGCGGGAGGAACCTACGAGCAGTACTTC.

The rearrangement links TRBV2 to TRBJ2-1; 16 nucleotides line up with TRBD2. The CDR3 is 17 residues long. The germline V gene has CDR1 SNHLY and CDR2 FYNNEI. The J segment lost 7 bases and the V segment lost 4 bases, leaving 7 bases of the junction unmatched. The CDR3 here is CASSALGLAGGLNEQFF. In DNA form, the CDR3 reads TGTGCCAGCAGTGCCCTGGGACTAGCGGGAGGGCTTAATGAGCAGTTCTTC.

This chain links TRBV5-1 with TRBJ2-5, with 9 positions matching TRBD1. Germline V gene sequence: CDR1 SGHRS, CDR2 YFSETQ. The CDR3 consists of 18 residues. V shed 4 bases, J shed 0 bases, and the junction held 13 bases outside the gene matches. The CDR3 DNA follows: TGCGCCAGCAGCCCGGGACAGGGAGCGGGGAAAAACCAAGAGACCCAGTACTTC. Amino acids: CASSPGQGAGKNQETQYF.

The chain recombines TRBV28 with TRBJ2-5; TRBD1 is a possible D gene (5 bases). The CDR3 consists of 15 residues. Germline CDR1 and CDR2: MDHEN and SYDVKM. V was cut by 7 bases and J by 1 base, with 16 bases left in between. In nucleotides, the CDR3 is TGTGCCAGCAACCCGCGTGTAGGGGCCCAAGAGACCCAGTACTTC. It is translated as CASNPRVGAQETQYF.

The chain links TRBV5-1 to TRBJ2-3, with 10 positions matching TRBD1. There are 16 residues in the CDR3. CDR1 and CDR2 (germline): SGHRS, YFSETQ. Trimming removed 2 bases from V and 10 bases from J; junction bases left unmatched: 13. This chain's CDR3 is CASSFTTGGLNSPQYF. Here the CDR3 DNA reads TGCGCCAGCAGCTTTACGACAGGGGGCCTTAACTCCCCGCAGTATTTT.

The chain combines TRBV28 with TRBJ2-7; unclear D gene. V was clipped by 6 bases and J by 0 bases, with 6 bases between them. The CDR3 has 12 residues. Germline assignment: CDR1 MDHEN and CDR2 SYDVKM. Written as DNA, the CDR3 is TGTGCCAGCAGGACGGTCTCCTACGAGCAGTACTTC. Its protein product is CASRTVSYEQYF.

This clone was seen only once. This chain joins TRBV6-1 and TRBJ2-7, with D perhaps TRBD1 (6 bases). Between the trimmed V and J ends, which lost 4 bases and 6 bases, there was a span of 10 bases. The CDR3 has 12 residues. Germline-derived CDR1 and CDR2 are MNHNS and SASEGT. CDR3 sequence: CASSVNRVEQYF. The CDR3 nucleotides read TGTGCCAGCAGTGTGAACAGGGTCGAGCAGTACTTC.

The V call is TRBV18, the J call TRBJ2-7; D may be TRBD2 (6 bases). The length of the CDR3 is 13 residues. Germline V CDR1 and CDR2: KGHSH, LQKENI. V lost 3 bases, J lost 7 bases, and 13 bases lay in between. The CDR3 spells CASSPGGKGEQYF. The CDR3 DNA is TGTGCCAGCTCACCGGGCGGGAAAGGTGAGCAGTACTTC. Based on the CDR3 plus reference TRBV18 and TRBJ2-7, the full variable domain is NAGVMQNPRHLVRRRGQEARLRCSPMKGHSHVYWYRQLPEEGLKFMVYLQKENIIDESGMPKERFSAEFPKEGPSILRIQQVVRGDSAAYFCASSPGGKGEQYFGPGTRLTVT.

This clone was found a few times. The rearrangement links TRBV19 to TRBJ2-7; D is unresolved. Trimming cost V 1 base and J 3 bases, with 7 bases left between them. CDR3 length equals 13 residues. Germline loops: CDR1 LNHDA, CDR2 SQIVND (reference sequence). CDR3 residues: CASSIGSDYEQYF. DNA of the CDR3: TGTGCCAGTAGTATAGGGTCCGACTACGAGCAGTACTTC.

The chain is built from TRBV7-6 and TRBJ1-1, with 8 bases aligning to TRBD1. V trimming: 2 bases; J trimming: 2 bases; junction bases outside the gene matches: 7. The CDR3 runs 16 residues. Germline lookup yields CDR1 SGHVS and CDR2 FNYEAQ. The CDR3 DNA is TGTGCCAGCAGCTTACAGGGGGCAAGGACTAACACTGAAGCTTTCTTT. As protein: CASSLQGARTNTEAFF.

This chain links TRBV6-5 with TRBJ2-1; the D call may be TRBD1 or TRBD2 (5 bases each). The CDR3 totals 16 residues. Trimming removed 2 bases at V and 7 bases at J, with 18 bases between. Germline V gene data show CDR1 as MNHEY and CDR2 as SVGAGI. The CDR3 sequence: CASSYGGRRSRNEQFF. The CDR3 nucleotides are TGTGCCAGCAGTTACGGGGGAAGAAGGAGTAGGAATGAGCAGTTCTTC.

This rearrangement joins TRBV10-3 to TRBJ2-1; TRBD2 agrees at 12 bases. V was clipped by 2 bases and J by 9 bases; unmatched bases: 8. The CDR3 has 16 residues. Germline CDR1 ENHRY, CDR2 SYGVKD. The DNA for the CDR3 is TGTGCCATCAGTGAGGGAACTAGCGGGAGGTCCGGTGAGCAGTTCTTC. Translation: CAISEGTSGRSGEQFF.

This rearrangement joins TRBV5-1 to TRBJ2-7; D ambiguous. CDR3 length: 14 residues. Germline-derived CDR1 and CDR2 are SGHRS and YFSETQ. V lost 4 bases to trimming and J lost 0 bases, with 11 bases between them. This CDR3 reads CASSPDASSYEQYF. The CDR3 DNA follows: TGCGCCAGCAGCCCGGACGCGAGCTCCTACGAGCAGTACTTC.

The chain links TRBV11-2 to TRBJ2-1; either TRBD1 or TRBD2 may supply D (5 bases each). The V gene's germline CDR1 is SGHAT and CDR2 FQNNGV. This CDR3 contains 13 residues. With 5 bases removed from V and 6 bases from J, the gap between germline ends came to 11 bases. In nucleotides, the CDR3 is TGTGCCAGCAGCGCGGAGAGGGGCAATGAGCAGTTCTTC. Protein: CASSAERGNEQFF.

The V and J genes are TRBV11-3 and TRBJ2-1; 10 positions agree with TRBD2. Germline V lookup: CDR1 SGHNT, CDR2 YENEEA. V was clipped by 0 bases and J by 6 bases; unmatched bases: 8. This CDR3 has 17 amino acids. The CDR3 DNA sequence: TGTGCCAGCAGCTTAGATAGCGTAGCGGGAGGAGGCAATGAGCAGTTCTTC. It is translated as CASSLDSVAGGGNEQFF.

The chain has TRBV4-3 and TRBJ1-2, with a weak D call TRBD1 (5 bases). Trimming pared 1 base from V and 7 bases from J, leaving 13 bases between. The germline V gene encodes CDR1 LGHNA and CDR2 YSLEER. This CDR3 comprises 14 residues. The CDR3 DNA is TGCGCCAGCAGCCAAGGTGACGCGGGACCTGGCTACACCTTC. Its protein is CASSQGDAGPGYTF.

This sequence joins TRBV9 and TRBJ2-7; a weak D match, TRBD2 (5 bases). The CDR3 covers 14 residues. Germline V lookup: CDR1 SGDLS, CDR2 YYNGEE. Trimming cost V 2 bases and J 0 bases, with 9 bases left between them. CDR3 nucleotides: TGTGCCAGCAGCGTCGGGGTTTTCTCCTACGAGCAGTACTTC. It encodes CASSVGVFSYEQYF.

DNA for the CDR3: TGTGCCAGCAGTTATCGTGACAGGGGCCCAGATACGCAGTATTTT. This gives the protein CASSYRDRGPDTQYF. J is TRBJ2-3 and V is TRBV6-5; 8 nucleotides align to TRBD1. V shed 3 bases, J shed 4 bases, and the junction held 6 bases outside the gene matches. CDR3 length: 15 residues. Germline CDR1 and CDR2: MNHEY and SVGAGI.

The gene calls are TRBV11-3 and TRBJ2-1; 8 bases map to TRBD2. The V gene end was trimmed by 3 bases and the J gene end by 5 bases; junction bases not matched to a gene: 6. CDR3 length equals 15 residues. Germline CDR1 and CDR2: SGHNT and YENEEA. The CDR3 region is CASSFAAGDHNEQFF. DNA for the CDR3: TGTGCCAGCAGCTTCGCAGCGGGAGACCACAATGAGCAGTTCTTC. Combining the CDR3 with reference TRBV11-3 and TRBJ2-1 gives the whole variable domain EAGVVQSPRYKIIEKKQPVAFWCNPISGHNTLYWYLQNLGQGPELLIRYENEEAVDDSQLPKDRFSAERLKGVDSTLKIQPAELGDSAVYLCASSFAAGDHNEQFFGPGTRLTVL.

The chain recombines TRBV19 with TRBJ2-2; 12 bases fit TRBD2. From germline, CDR1 is LNHDA and CDR2 SQIVND (reference sequence). V trimming: 1 base; J trimming: 5 bases; junction bases outside the gene matches: 2. The CDR3 sequence is 16 residues long. The CDR3 sequence is CASSIGLAGATGELFF. The CDR3 DNA reads TGTGCCAGTAGTATAGGACTAGCGGGAGCGACCGGGGAGCTGTTTTTT.

This clone was counted only a few times. The genes are TRBV10-3 and TRBJ1-2; D is ambiguous. Trimming took 4 bases from V and 7 from J, leaving 10 bases between them. This CDR3 comprises 12 residues. Germline CDR1 ENHRY, CDR2 SYGVKD. The CDR3 region is CAISAGDPGYTF. CDR3 DNA: TGTGCCATCAGTGCCGGGGATCCTGGCTACACCTTC.

The chain combines TRBV19 with TRBJ2-1, with 7 bases fitting TRBD1. Germline assignment: CDR1 LNHDA and CDR2 SQIVND (reference sequence). CDR3 size: 14 residues. V lost 10 bases and J lost 4; bases outside the gene matches: 10. The CDR3 is CATTRDSSYNEQFF. In DNA, the CDR3 is TGTGCCACCACTCGGGACAGTTCGTACAATGAGCAGTTCTTC.

This clone turned up a few times. This chain connects TRBV7-3 to TRBJ2-2; D not certain. There are 12 residues in the CDR3. Trimming shortened V by 5 bases and J by 6 bases, and 7 bases separated the two germline ends. CDR1 is SGHTA and CDR2 is FQGTGA in the germline V gene. Here the CDR3 DNA reads TGTGCCAGCAGCCTGCACGCCGGGGAGCTGTTTTTT. Residues: CASSLHAGELFF.

This clone was counted a single time. The chain has TRBV20-1 and TRBJ2-7; D unresolved. The V gene's germline CDR1 is DFQATT and CDR2 SNEGSKA (reference sequence). V lost 3 bases, J lost 3 bases, and 6 bases lay in between. CDR3 length equals 11 residues. This chain's CDR3 is CSASADYEQYF. For the CDR3, the DNA is TGCAGTGCTAGCGCCGACTACGAGCAGTACTTC.

This clone appeared a few times. This chain links TRBV7-9 with TRBJ1-4, with TRBD1 as a possible D gene (5 bases). V was cut by 5 bases and J by 2 bases, with 18 bases left in between. The V gene's germline CDR1 is SEHNR and CDR2 FQNEAQ (reference sequence). This CDR3 region has 17 residues. DNA for the CDR3: TGTGCCAGCAGCCCCTTCCCTGTCAGGGCTACTAATGAAAAACTGTTTTTT. Its translation is CASSPFPVRATNEKLFF.